This T cell receptor beta chain was recovered during a study of early T cells in non-severe SARS-CoV-2 infection. Study in general: Whole-blood bulk RNA, unsorted, was sequenced, and chains were unpaired. The study, taken as a whole, reports: Sequences matched to VDJdb favored anti-spike CD8 responses, while private and CD4 specificities were missed.

Worth noting for this clonotype: What it recognizes is unknown.

With 5 bases removed from V and 0 bases from J, the gap between germline ends came to 7 bases. In germline, CDR1 is MNHNS, CDR2 SASEGT. The CDR3 sequence is 14 residues long. Researchers tagged individual cDNA molecules with unique molecular identifiers. TCRdb redid the calling of the 5' RACE reads with MiXCR, one entry per CDR3 protein. The sample has about 70,000 distinct CDR3 sequences, roughly 4.5% seen once; the top ten hold roughly 3.6%. Material: whole blood, obtained at baseline. This TCR derives from an adult who was a healthcare worker with PCR-confirmed SARS-CoV-2 infection or an uninfected control (not recorded which). The donor label of this sample is uncertain. The chain couples TRBV6-1 to TRBJ2-2, with D possibly TRBD2 on 5 matching bases. The CDR3 protein is CASSKGANTGELFF. The CDR3 bases are TGTGCCAGCAGTAAGGGAGCGAACACCGGGGAGCTGTTTTTT.